What follows are 17 T cell receptor beta chains derived from one specimen sequenced in a study of cytomegalovirus exposure and HLA in healthy donors. PCR employed 60 Vbeta and 13 Jbeta primers. Method: immunoSEQ multiplex PCR; TCRdb's copy keeps in-frame clones and lacks some. The top ten clones hold roughly 5.2% of a sample with 100,000 to 150,000 clones, 80% to 90% of them seen once. Sequenced material: PBMCs. The receptors were sampled from a woman in her twenties or thirties in good health and CMV-seronegative.

The chain has TRBV21-1 and TRBJ1-2; the table assigns TRBD1, which was not confirmed against the DNA. TRBV21-1 is described as a pseudogene. The CDR3 has 11 amino acids. This chain's CDR3 is CASSTGGGYTF. CDR3 bases: TGTGCCAGCAGTACAGGGGGAGGCTACACCTTC.

The rearrangement uses TRBV27 and TRBJ2-7, with TRBD2 identical over 8 bases. The junction had 4 bases not matched to a gene; V was cut back by 1 base and J by 5 bases. CDR3 length equals 14 residues. Germline loops: CDR1 MNHEY, CDR2 SMNVEV (reference sequence). CDR3 nucleotides: TGTGCCAGCAGTTTATTCGGGGGGGACCACGAGCAGTACTTC. It yields the protein CASSLFGGDHEQYF.

The rearrangement uses TRBV5-6 and TRBJ2-2, with 7 nucleotides matching TRBD1. The V and J ends lost 4 bases and 4 bases, in that order; junction bases with no gene match: 10. Germline-derived CDR1 and CDR2 are SGHDT and YYEEEE. The CDR3 extends over 16 amino acids. The CDR3 bases are TGTGCCAGCAGCCCCGGGACAGCCCGAATCACCGGGGAGCTGTTTTTT. This encodes CASSPGTARITGELFF.

The chain joins TRBV7-8 to TRBJ2-7; perhaps TRBD1 as D (6 bases). V dropped 3 bases and J dropped 5 bases, with 11 bases sitting between them. This CDR3 region has 13 residues. Germline assignment: CDR1 SGHVS and CDR2 FQNEAQ. The CDR3 bases are TGTGCCAGCAGCTTTGGCAGGGGCCACGAGCAGTACTTC. Amino acid sequence: CASSFGRGHEQYF. Full variable domain (outside the CDR3, taken from reference TRBV7-8 and TRBJ2-7): GAGVSQSPRYKVAKRGQDVALRCDPISGHVSLFWYQQALGQGPEFLTYFQNEAQLDKSGLPSDRFFAERPEGSVSTLKIQRTQQEDSAVYLCASSFGRGHEQYFGPGTRLTVT.

The rearrangement joins TRBV7-8 to TRBJ1-5; 8 nucleotides align to TRBD1. There are 15 residues in the CDR3. With 0 bases clipped from V and 7 bases from J, the junction kept 5 bases outside the gene matches. In germline, CDR1 is SGHVS, CDR2 FQNEAQ. The CDR3 reads CASSLAQQGGQPQHF. CDR3 DNA sequence: TGTGCCAGCAGCTTAGCGCAACAGGGGGGACAGCCCCAGCATTTT.

V usage is TRBV28 and J usage is TRBJ2-1; 11 bases match TRBD1. Looked up from germline, CDR1 is MDHEN and CDR2 is SYDVKM. V shed 7 bases, J shed 12 bases, and the junction held 23 bases outside the gene matches. This CDR3 is built from 18 residues. This CDR3 reads CASTSILAGTGGWVGQFF. CDR3 in DNA: TGTGCCAGCACTTCAATACTCGCCGGGACAGGGGGGTGGGTGGGGCAGTTCTTC.

The gene calls are TRBV4-3 and TRBJ2-2; D perhaps matches TRBD1 (6 bases). Between the trimmed V and J ends, which lost 1 base and 6 bases, there was a span of 9 bases. Germline values: CDR1 LGHNA, CDR2 YSLEER. CDR3 length: 14 amino acids. Written as DNA, the CDR3 is TGCGCCAGCAGCCAAGCTCGACAGGCCGGGGAGCTGTTTTTT. It is translated as CASSQARQAGELFF.

This clone has only a few counts. This chain joins TRBV10-3 and TRBJ1-1; maybe TRBD1 (5 bases). CDR3 size: 14 residues. The V end was cut by 6 bases, the J end by 1 base, with 12 bases between. Germline CDR1 ENHRY, CDR2 SYGVKD. The CDR3 loop is CAIREDRGNTEAFF. Written as DNA, the CDR3 is TGTGCCATCAGAGAAGACAGAGGGAACACTGAAGCTTTCTTT.

The J gene is TRBJ1-4, the V gene TRBV6-5, with 9 bases aligning to TRBD1. V lost 4 bases, J lost 5 bases, and 5 bases stayed unmatched. Germline values: CDR1 MNHEY, CDR2 SVGAGI. The CDR3 loop spans 15 amino acids. The CDR3 DNA follows: TGTGCCAGCAGTTGGGGGGACAGGGACAATGAAAAACTGTTTTTT. Its protein product is CASSWGDRDNEKLFF.

This chain connects TRBV19 to TRBJ1-5, with D possibly TRBD1 on 6 matching bases. Germline V gives CDR1 LNHDA, CDR2 SQIVND (reference sequence). The CDR3 has 16 amino acids. V was pared by 3 bases and J by 1 base, with 13 bases between. The CDR3 nucleotides read TGTGCCAGTAGTATCAGCAGGGGTAGAAGCAATCAGCCCCAGCATTTT. This encodes CASSISRGRSNQPQHF.

V and J are TRBV27 and TRBJ2-7, with D possibly TRBD1 on 5 matching bases. The CDR3 loop spans 14 amino acids. The ends were cut back, 5 bases at V and 0 bases at J, with 11 bases in the middle. CDR1 and CDR2 from the germline V gene are MNHEY and SMNVEV (reference sequence). CDR3 bases: TGTGCCAGCAGTATCCGCAGGGACTCCTACGAGCAGTACTTC. It is translated as CASSIRRDSYEQYF.

The V call is TRBV7-2, the J call TRBJ2-5, with TRBD2 matching 9 bases. The CDR3 consists of 15 residues. With 5 bases clipped from V and 5 bases from J, the junction kept 9 bases outside the gene matches. Germline CDR1 is SGHTA and CDR2 is FQGNSA. This chain's CDR3 is CASSLHSGSGETQYF. CDR3 DNA sequence: TGTGCCAGCAGCCTCCATAGCGGGAGCGGGGAGACCCAGTACTTC.

The chain carries TRBV9 and TRBJ2-2; TRBD2 matches 12 bases. Germline trimming cut 0 bases from V and 7 bases from J; bases unmatched to any gene: 13. Germline V lookup: CDR1 SGDLS, CDR2 YYNGEE. The CDR3 length is 19 residues. The CDR3 here is CASSVAPFGLAGGGGELFF. Here the CDR3 DNA reads TGTGCCAGCAGCGTAGCCCCTTTCGGGCTAGCGGGAGGGGGCGGGGAGCTGTTTTTT. Looking up the rest from reference TRBV9 and TRBJ2-2 gives the full variable domain: DSGVTQTPKHLITATGQRVTLRCSPRSGDLSVYWYQQSLDQGLQFLIQYYNGEERAKGNILERFSAQQFPDLHSELNLSSLELGDSALYFCASSVAPFGLAGGGGELFFGEGSRLTVL.

This chain connects TRBV7-2 to TRBJ1-1, with a weak D call TRBD1 (6 bases). Trimming pared 4 bases from V and 1 base from J, leaving 10 bases between. CDR3 length: 14 amino acids. Germline lookup yields CDR1 SGHTA and CDR2 FQGNSA. The CDR3 protein is CASSSGQPNTEAFF. The DNA of the CDR3 is TGTGCCAGCAGCTCGGGACAACCGAACACTGAAGCTTTCTTT.

V gene TRBV4-3 combines with J gene TRBJ2-7; TRBD1 matches at 9 bases. Germline loops: CDR1 LGHNA, CDR2 YSLEER. V was pared by 3 bases and J by 4 bases, with 7 bases of the junction left unmatched. The CDR3 sequence is 15 residues long. CDR3: CASSQAGTGSYEQYF. DNA of the CDR3: TGCGCCAGCAGCCAGGCCGGGACAGGGTCGTACGAGCAGTACTTC.

J is TRBJ1-3 and V is TRBV6-5, with no clear D. The CDR3 is 14 amino acids. V was clipped by 4 bases and J by 0 bases, with 7 bases between them. The germline gives CDR1 MNHEY, CDR2 SVGAGI. The CDR3 bases are TGTGCCAGCAGTTTGCGGGGCTCTGGAAACACCATATATTTT. Translated, it gives CASSLRGSGNTIYF.

The V gene is TRBV6-5, the J gene TRBJ1-2; possibly TRBD1 for D (6 bases). The V gene lost 4 bases and the J gene lost 5 bases, with 11 bases spanning the gap. Germline V CDR1 and CDR2: MNHEY, SVGAGI. The CDR3 has 13 residues. In DNA form, the CDR3 reads TGTGCCAGCAGTTTCGACAGGCAGTATGGCTACACCTTC. Encoded protein: CASSFDRQYGYTF.